The rows below give T cell receptor beta chains drawn from one sample of a study of blood T cell repertoires in COVID-19. The data were produced by immunoSEQ multiplex PCR, yet TCRdb's version contains in-frame clones alone and is incomplete. The sample has about 240,000 clones, roughly four fifths seen once. The sample was PBMCs or T cells enriched from blood (not recorded which). The receptors were gathered from a woman aged 40 to 55 who had been exposed to COVID-19. The CDR3 runs from the conserved cysteine through the conserved F or W. Each record gives: V gene, clone size, J gene, D gene, CDR3 DNA, CDR3 protein. D genes are given only for firm matches. Clone size appears in some rows only: once, few, many, or a class for an expanded clone.

>TRBV18|.|TRBJ1-2|.
TGTGCCAGCTCACCGCCGCCCTTGGACAGACGTAACTATGGCTACACCTTC
CASSPPPLDRRNYGYTF
>TRBV10-3|.|TRBJ2-3|TRBD1
TGTGCCATCAGTGAGTCGGGTCAGACAGGGGGAGAGTATTTT
CAISESGQTGGEYF
>TRBV6-5|.|TRBJ1-1|.
TGTGCCAGCGCGGCAGGGCCTGAAGCTTTCTTT
CASAAGPEAFF
>TRBV7-9|.|TRBJ1-1|.
TGTGCCAGCAGCCCTCGGGGAGGGCTGGGCACTGAAGCTTTCTTT
CASSPRGGLGTEAFF
>TRBV2|.|TRBJ2-7|TRBD1
TGTGCCAGCAGTGAAGGAACAGGGGGAGGATACGAGCAGTACTTC
CASSEGTGGGYEQYF
>TRBV5-6|.|TRBJ1-1|TRBD1
TGTGCCAGCTCCTCAGACAGGGGTGGCGAAGCTTTCTTT
CASSSDRGGEAFF
>TRBV6-5|.|TRBJ2-5|.
TGTGCCAGCAGTTACTCCGGCAGGAGGAAAGAGACCCAGTACTTC
CASSYSGRRKETQYF
>TRBV7-9|.|TRBJ1-1|TRBD1
TGTGCCAGCAGCCCCGGGACAGGGGGCGAGGTAGCTTTCTTT
CASSPGTGGEVAFF
>TRBV4-2|.|TRBJ2-4|TRBD2
TGTGCCAGCAGCCAAATTGGAAGCGGGGGGGCCAAAAACATTCAGTACTTC
CASSQIGSGGAKNIQYF
>TRBV7-2|.|TRBJ2-2|TRBD2
TGTGCCAGCAGCTTACTAGCGGGAGAGGCCGGGGAGCTGTTTTTT
CASSLLAGEAGELFF
>TRBV2|.|TRBJ1-6|TRBD1
TGTGCCAGCAAGGGACAGGGCATTGATAATTCACCCCTCCACTTT
CASKGQGIDNSPLHF
>TRBV7-2|.|TRBJ2-2|.
TGTGCCAGCAGCCCGCCCCCAGGGTGGAGGGGCGCGAGAACCGGGGAGCTGTTTTTT
CASSPPPGWRGARTGELFF
>TRBV24-1|.|TRBJ1-4|TRBD1
TGTGCCACCAGCCTCAGGACAGGGGGTCCTAATGAAAAACTGTTTTTT
CATSLRTGGPNEKLFF
>TRBV2|.|TRBJ1-3|.
TGTGCCAGCATTCCCGGCCGCCGACTATACTCTGGAAACACCATATATTTT
CASIPGRRLYSGNTIYF
>TRBV14|.|TRBJ1-4|TRBD1
TGTGCCAGCAGCCAAAGATCGGGACAGGGCCGGTACCGAGGGGAAAAACTGTTTTTT
CASSQRSGQGRYRGEKLFF
>TRBV5-5|.|TRBJ1-3|TRBD1
TGTGCCAGCAGCGTAACAGGGGGCCCCTCTGGAAACACCATATATTTT
CASSVTGGPSGNTIYF
>TRBV7-6|.|TRBJ1-6|TRBD1
TGTGCCAGCAGCTTAGGAGTCACGACGACAGGGGGTGGTTCACCCCTCCACTTT
CASSLGVTTTGGGSPLHF
>TRBV7-2|.|TRBJ2-3|TRBD2
TGTGCCAGCAGCTTGACTAGCGGAACTACAGATACGCAGTATTTT
CASSLTSGTTDTQYF
>TRBV5-1|.|TRBJ2-2|.
TGCGCCAGCAGCTTCTTCCGTCGGGGTGCGAACACCGGGGAGCTGTTTTTT
CASSFFRRGANTGELFF
>TRBV7-2|.|TRBJ1-4|.
TGTGCCAGCAGCTTAGGGAGCCCTTCGTTGGTAACTAATGAAAAACTGTTTTTT
CASSLGSPSLVTNEKLFF
>TRBV4-3|few|TRBJ1-1|TRBD1
TGCGCCAGCAGCCGGACAGGATTAAGAGTGACTGAAGCTTTCTTT
CASSRTGLRVTEAFF
>TRBV12-3/TRBV12-4|.|TRBJ1-1|TRBD1
TGTGCCAGCACCAAGACAGGGAGAGCTTTCTTT
CASTKTGRAFF
>TRBV3-1/TRBV3-2|.|TRBJ2-2|.
TGTGCCAGCAGCCCGACTCTGCCGGGGGGCGGAGGGGCCGGGGAGCTGTTTTTT
CASSPTLPGGGGAGELFF
>TRBV3-1/TRBV3-2|few|TRBJ1-4|.
TGTGCCAGCAGCCAAGGCTCGGGGTACTATGAAAAACTGTTTTTT
CASSQGSGYYEKLFF
>TRBV3-1/TRBV3-2|.|TRBJ2-7|.
TGTGCCAGCAGCCCCCGATACGGGGGTTCCTACGAGCAGTACTTC
CASSPRYGGSYEQYF
>TRBV7-8|.|TRBJ1-2|.
TGTGCCAGCAGCCCAACTCGCTATGGCTACACCTTC
CASSPTRYGYTF
>TRBV28|.|TRBJ1-2|TRBD1
TGTGCCAGCAGGCGGACAGGGGGCCAACTCTATGGCTACACCTTC
CASRRTGGQLYGYTF
>TRBV3-1/TRBV3-2|.|TRBJ2-5|.
TGTGCCAGCAGCCAAGATGTGTCTAGGCAAGAGACCCAGTACTTC
CASSQDVSRQETQYF
>TRBV9|.|TRBJ1-2|TRBD1
TGTGCCAGCAGCTCGTGGGACAGGGAAGGCTACACCTTC
CASSSWDREGYTF
>TRBV2|.|TRBJ1-3|.
TGTGCCAGCACCCCCGGTATCTCTGGAAACACCATATATTTT
CASTPGISGNTIYF
>TRBV7-9|.|TRBJ2-1|TRBD1
TGTGCCAGCAGCTACACCGGGACAGGGACGTACAATGAGCAGTTCTTC
CASSYTGTGTYNEQFF
>TRBV6-5|few|TRBJ2-7|TRBD1
TGTGCCAGCCAGGGACAGGAAAATACCTACGAGCAGTACTTC
CASQGQENTYEQYF
>TRBV28|.|TRBJ2-6|TRBD1
TGTGCCAGCTGGACAGGGGCTGGGGCCAACGTCCTGACTTTC
CASWTGAGANVLTF
>TRBV12-3/TRBV12-4|.|TRBJ2-2|.
TGTGCCAGTCTAGCCGGGGAGCTGTTTTTT
CASLAGELFF
>TRBV30|.|TRBJ1-1|.
TGTGCCTGGAGTGTACCGGGTACTGAAGCTTTCTTT
CAWSVPGTEAFF
>TRBV12-5|.|TRBJ2-2|.
TGTGCTAGTAAGTCAGCAACAGGGATCGTGGCCGCCGGGGAGCTGTTTTTT
CASKSATGIVAAGELFF
>TRBV6-5|.|TRBJ2-6|.
TGTGCCAGCAGTTCCCAGGGGACTGGGGCCAACGTCCTGACTTTC
CASSSQGTGANVLTF
>TRBV11-2|.|TRBJ2-7|.
TGTGCCAGCAGCTTACAGGGATGGTCCTACGAGCAGTACTTC
CASSLQGWSYEQYF
>TRBV27|once|TRBJ2-7|.
TGTGCCAGCAGTTTAAGCGGCTACGAGCAGTACTTC
CASSLSGYEQYF
>TRBV6-5|once|TRBJ2-7|.
TGTGCCAGCGTGCAGGGGCCCAACTCCTACGAGCAGTACTTC
CASVQGPNSYEQYF
>TRBV6-1|.|TRBJ1-2|.
TGTGCCAGCAGTGAAGGGCGGGAGGATCCTCCGAGAGGCTACACCTTC
CASSEGREDPPRGYTF
>TRBV11-2|once|TRBJ1-2|.
TGTGCCAGCAGCTTGCCGGGAAGCTATGGCTACACCTTC
CASSLPGSYGYTF
>TRBV3-1/TRBV3-2|.|TRBJ1-2|.
TGTGCCAGCAGCCGAAGCAGGGGAGGGAACTATGGCTACACCTTC
CASSRSRGGNYGYTF
>TRBV5-1|few|TRBJ1-5|TRBD1
TGCGCCAGCAGCTTGGGACAGGGGGGCAATCAGCCCCAGCATTTT
CASSLGQGGNQPQHF
>TRBV7-6|few|TRBJ1-4|.
TGTGCCAGCAGCTTGATCGCGGGGGAGGCTAATGAAAAACTGTTTTTT
CASSLIAGEANEKLFF
>TRBV4-1|.|TRBJ1-2|TRBD1
TGCGCCAGCAGCCAAGACGGGGGACAGGGGAAGTGGTGGGTCTATGGCTACACCTTC
CASSQDGGQGKWWVYGYTF
>TRBV5-1|.|TRBJ1-6|.
TGCGCCAGCACCCTGTGGGGCAGGGGTTCACCCCTCCACTTT
CASTLWGRGSPLHF
>TRBV11-1|.|TRBJ2-7|.
TGTGCCAGCAGCCTCCGGGGGACCGCCTACGAGCAGTACTTC
CASSLRGTAYEQYF